The T cell receptor beta chain under discussion was sequenced for a study of cytomegalovirus exposure and HLA in healthy donors. The CDR3 contains 17 residues. V lost 1 base and J lost 0, with 14 bases in between. CDR1 is SGHKS and CDR2 is YYEKEE in the germline V gene (reference sequence). Study results and limitations: A later analysis reported that several of the most significant clusters appeared to be linked to common viral pathogens, among them Epstein-Barr virus.

Primers: 60 Vbeta forward and 13 Jbeta reverse. The data were produced by immunoSEQ multiplex PCR, yet TCRdb's version contains in-frame clones alone and is incomplete. This table has roughly 110,000 clones, roughly four fifths appearing once. In regard to this clone: Antigen: not known.

The chain has TRBV5-5 and TRBJ1-3, with D possibly TRBD1 on 6 matching bases. Input material: PBMCs. This clonotype was sampled from a woman aged 45-59 years in good health and CMV-seropositive. CDR3 sequence: CASSLTDRPSSGNTIYF. CDR3 bases: TGTGCCAGCAGCTTGACAGACAGGCCGAGCTCTGGAAACACCATATATTTT.